This entry describes one T cell receptor beta chain. Its target is unknown. The run depth of the assay was deep. Only in-frame clones appear in the TCRdb table, and some are missing; sequencing was by immunoSEQ multiplex PCR. Of approximately 710,000 clones in the sample, roughly 91% were seen once. This CDR3 has 16 residues. This entry is derived from a study of shared clonotypes between healthy human individuals. The study, taken as a whole, reports: A reduction in generation probabilities was seen for non-shared clonotypes relative to those shared by all four donors. Several donors shared around 5.1% of their naive CD4 clonotypes.

This chain uses TRBV21-1 with TRBJ1-5. TRBV21-1 is termed a pseudogene. The sequence came from a man in his late teens or twenties in good health. Some clones in this sample may be carry-over from other donors' samples. Sequencing used memory CD8+ T cells from PBMCs. Subset specified: CD45RO+ cells pooled with CCR7-negative TemRA cells. CDR3 sequence: CASSKSRGGGNQPQHF. In DNA form, the CDR3 reads TGTGCCAGCAGCAAAAGTAGAGGAGGGGGCAATCAGCCCCAGCATTTT.